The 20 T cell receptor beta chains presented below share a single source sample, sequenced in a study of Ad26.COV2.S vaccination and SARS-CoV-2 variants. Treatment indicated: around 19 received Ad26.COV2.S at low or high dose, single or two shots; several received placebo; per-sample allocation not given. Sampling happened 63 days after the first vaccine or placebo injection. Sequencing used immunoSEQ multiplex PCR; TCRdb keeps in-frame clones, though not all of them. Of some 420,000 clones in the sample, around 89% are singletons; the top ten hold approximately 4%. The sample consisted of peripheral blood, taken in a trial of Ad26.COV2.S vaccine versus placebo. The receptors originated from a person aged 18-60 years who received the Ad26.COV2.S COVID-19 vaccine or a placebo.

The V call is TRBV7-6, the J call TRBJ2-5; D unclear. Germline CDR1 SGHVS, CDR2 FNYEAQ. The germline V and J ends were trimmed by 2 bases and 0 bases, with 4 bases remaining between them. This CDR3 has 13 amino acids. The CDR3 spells CASSLSYQETQYF. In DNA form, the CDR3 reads TGTGCCAGCAGCTTATCGTACCAAGAGACCCAGTACTTC.

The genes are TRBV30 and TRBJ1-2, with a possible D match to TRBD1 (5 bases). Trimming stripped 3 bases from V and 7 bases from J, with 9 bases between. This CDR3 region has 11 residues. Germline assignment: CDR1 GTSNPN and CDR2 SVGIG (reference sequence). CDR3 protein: CAWRLGTGYTF. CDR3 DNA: TGTGCCTGGAGATTGGGGACTGGCTACACCTTC.

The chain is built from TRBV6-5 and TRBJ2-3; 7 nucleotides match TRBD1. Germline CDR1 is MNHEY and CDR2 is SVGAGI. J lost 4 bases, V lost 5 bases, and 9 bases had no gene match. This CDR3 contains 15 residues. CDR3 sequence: CASSPTGVLADTQYF. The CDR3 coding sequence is TGTGCCAGCAGTCCTACAGGGGTACTCGCAGATACGCAGTATTTT.

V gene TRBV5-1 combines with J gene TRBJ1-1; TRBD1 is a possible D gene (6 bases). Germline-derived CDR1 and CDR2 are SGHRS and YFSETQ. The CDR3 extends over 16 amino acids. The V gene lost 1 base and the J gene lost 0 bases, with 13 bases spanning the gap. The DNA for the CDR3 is TGCGCCAGCAGCTTGCGCAACAACAGGGTGAACACTGAAGCTTTCTTT. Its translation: CASSLRNNRVNTEAFF.

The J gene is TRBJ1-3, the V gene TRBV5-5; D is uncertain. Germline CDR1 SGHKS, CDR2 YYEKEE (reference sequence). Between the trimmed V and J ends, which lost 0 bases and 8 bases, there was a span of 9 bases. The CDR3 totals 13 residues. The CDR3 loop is CASSLGGADTIYF. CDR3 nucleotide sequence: TGTGCCAGCAGCTTGGGGGGTGCCGACACCATATATTTT.

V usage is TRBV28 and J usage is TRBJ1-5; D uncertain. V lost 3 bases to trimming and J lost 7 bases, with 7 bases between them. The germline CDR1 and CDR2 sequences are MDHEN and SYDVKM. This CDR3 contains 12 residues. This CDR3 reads CASSFGGQPQHF. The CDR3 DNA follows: TGTGCCAGCAGTTTTGGTGGACAGCCCCAGCATTTT.

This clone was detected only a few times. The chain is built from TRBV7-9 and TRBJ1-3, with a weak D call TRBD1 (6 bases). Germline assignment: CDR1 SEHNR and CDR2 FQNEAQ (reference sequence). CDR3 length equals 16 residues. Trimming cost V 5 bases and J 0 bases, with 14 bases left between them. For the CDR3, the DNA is TGTGCCAGCAGCGTCGGACAGTTTCTCTCTGGAAACACCATATATTTT. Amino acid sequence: CASSVGQFLSGNTIYF.

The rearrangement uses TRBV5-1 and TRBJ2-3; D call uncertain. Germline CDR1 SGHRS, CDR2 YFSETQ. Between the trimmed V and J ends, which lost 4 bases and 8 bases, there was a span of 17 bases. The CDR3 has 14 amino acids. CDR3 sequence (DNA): TGCGCCAGCAGCCAGTTAGAATCGGGCGGTACGCAGTATTTT. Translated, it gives CASSQLESGGTQYF. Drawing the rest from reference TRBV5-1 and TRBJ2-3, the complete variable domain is KAGVTQTPRYLIKTRGQQVTLSCSPISGHRSVSWYQQTPGQGLQFLFEYFSETQRNKGNFPGRFSGRQFSNSRSEMNVSTLELGDSALYLCASSQLESGGTQYFGPGTRLTVL.

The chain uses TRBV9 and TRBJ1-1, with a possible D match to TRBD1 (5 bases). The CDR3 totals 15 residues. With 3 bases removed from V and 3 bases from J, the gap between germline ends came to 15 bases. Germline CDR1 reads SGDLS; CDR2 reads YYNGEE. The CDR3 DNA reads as TGTGCCAGCAGCGCCGACCGGGGCTGGGACACTGAAGCTTTCTTT. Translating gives CASSADRGWDTEAFF.

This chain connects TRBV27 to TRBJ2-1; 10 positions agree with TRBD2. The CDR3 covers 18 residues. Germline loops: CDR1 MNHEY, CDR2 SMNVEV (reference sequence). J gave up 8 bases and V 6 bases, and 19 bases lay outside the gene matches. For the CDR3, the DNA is TGTGCCAGCAGCCCTGGAGGCAGCGGGGGGGCAGGGGGCGATGAGCAGTTCTTC. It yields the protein CASSPGGSGGAGGDEQFF.

As DNA, the CDR3 is TGTGCCAGCAGTGAATGGACAGTCACAGATACGCAGTATTTT. Protein product: CASSEWTVTDTQYF. The chain carries TRBV2 and TRBJ2-3; a possible D gene is TRBD1 (6 bases). The CDR3 is made up of 14 amino acids. The germline V gene encodes CDR1 SNHLY and CDR2 FYNNEI. Between the trimmed V and J ends, which lost 2 bases and 2 bases, there was a span of 8 bases.

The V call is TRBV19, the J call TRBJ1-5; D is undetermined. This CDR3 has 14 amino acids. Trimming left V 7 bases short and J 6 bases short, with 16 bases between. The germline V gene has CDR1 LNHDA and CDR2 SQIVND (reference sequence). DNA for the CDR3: TGTGCCAGTAACCCGGCGGCGACGGTTCAGCCCCAGCATTTT. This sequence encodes CASNPAATVQPQHF.

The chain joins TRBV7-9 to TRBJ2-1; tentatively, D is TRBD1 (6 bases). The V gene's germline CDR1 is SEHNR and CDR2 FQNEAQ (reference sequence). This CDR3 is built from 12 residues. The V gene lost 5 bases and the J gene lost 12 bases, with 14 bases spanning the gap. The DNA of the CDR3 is TGTGCCAGCAGCACAGGGTCCCGAGCGCAGTTCTTC. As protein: CASSTGSRAQFF.

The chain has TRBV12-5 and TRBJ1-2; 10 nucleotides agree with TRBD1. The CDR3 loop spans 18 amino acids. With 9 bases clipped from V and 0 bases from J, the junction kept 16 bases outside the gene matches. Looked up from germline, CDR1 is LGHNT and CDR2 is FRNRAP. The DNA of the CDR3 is TGTGCTAGCCAGTTTGCGGGGGTGGGGACAGGGGCTAACTATGGCTACACCTTC. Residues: CASQFAGVGTGANYGYTF.

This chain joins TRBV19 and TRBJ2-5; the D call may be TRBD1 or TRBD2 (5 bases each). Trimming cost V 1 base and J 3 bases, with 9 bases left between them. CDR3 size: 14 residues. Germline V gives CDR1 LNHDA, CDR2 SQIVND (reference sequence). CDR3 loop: CASSIGGAEETQYF. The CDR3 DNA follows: TGTGCCAGTAGTATAGGAGGGGCCGAAGAGACCCAGTACTTC.

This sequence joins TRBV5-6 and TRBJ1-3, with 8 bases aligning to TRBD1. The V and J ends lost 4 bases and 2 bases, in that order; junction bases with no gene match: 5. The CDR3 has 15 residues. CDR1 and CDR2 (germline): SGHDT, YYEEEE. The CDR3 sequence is CASSVPGGPGNTIYF. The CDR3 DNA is TGTGCCAGCAGCGTCCCAGGGGGCCCTGGAAACACCATATATTTT.

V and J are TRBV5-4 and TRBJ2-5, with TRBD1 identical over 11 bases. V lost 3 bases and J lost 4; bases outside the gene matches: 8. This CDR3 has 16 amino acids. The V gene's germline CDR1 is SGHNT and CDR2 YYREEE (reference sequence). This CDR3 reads CASSWGDRGNTETQYF. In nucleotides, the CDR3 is TGTGCCAGCAGCTGGGGGGACAGGGGGAATACAGAGACCCAGTACTTC.

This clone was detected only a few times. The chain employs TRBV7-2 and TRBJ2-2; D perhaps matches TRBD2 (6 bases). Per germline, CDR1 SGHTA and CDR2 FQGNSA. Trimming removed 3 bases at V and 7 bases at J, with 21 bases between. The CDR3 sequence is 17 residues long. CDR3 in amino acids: CASSLGTVARNGGELFF. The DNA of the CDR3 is TGTGCCAGCAGCTTGGGGACTGTGGCGAGAAATGGCGGGGAGCTGTTTTTT.

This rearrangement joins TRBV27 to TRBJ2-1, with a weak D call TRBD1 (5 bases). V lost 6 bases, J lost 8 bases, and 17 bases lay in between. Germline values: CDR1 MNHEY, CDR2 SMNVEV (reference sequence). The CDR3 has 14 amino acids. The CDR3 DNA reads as TGTGCCAGCAGCCCTGGCATTGGGGCGCATGAGCAGTTCTTC. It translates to CASSPGIGAHEQFF.

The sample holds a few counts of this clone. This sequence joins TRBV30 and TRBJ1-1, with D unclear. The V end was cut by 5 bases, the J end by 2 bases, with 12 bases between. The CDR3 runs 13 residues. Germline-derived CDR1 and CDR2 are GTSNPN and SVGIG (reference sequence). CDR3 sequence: CAWYGESNTEAFF. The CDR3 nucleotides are TGTGCCTGGTACGGGGAGTCAAACACTGAAGCTTTCTTT.